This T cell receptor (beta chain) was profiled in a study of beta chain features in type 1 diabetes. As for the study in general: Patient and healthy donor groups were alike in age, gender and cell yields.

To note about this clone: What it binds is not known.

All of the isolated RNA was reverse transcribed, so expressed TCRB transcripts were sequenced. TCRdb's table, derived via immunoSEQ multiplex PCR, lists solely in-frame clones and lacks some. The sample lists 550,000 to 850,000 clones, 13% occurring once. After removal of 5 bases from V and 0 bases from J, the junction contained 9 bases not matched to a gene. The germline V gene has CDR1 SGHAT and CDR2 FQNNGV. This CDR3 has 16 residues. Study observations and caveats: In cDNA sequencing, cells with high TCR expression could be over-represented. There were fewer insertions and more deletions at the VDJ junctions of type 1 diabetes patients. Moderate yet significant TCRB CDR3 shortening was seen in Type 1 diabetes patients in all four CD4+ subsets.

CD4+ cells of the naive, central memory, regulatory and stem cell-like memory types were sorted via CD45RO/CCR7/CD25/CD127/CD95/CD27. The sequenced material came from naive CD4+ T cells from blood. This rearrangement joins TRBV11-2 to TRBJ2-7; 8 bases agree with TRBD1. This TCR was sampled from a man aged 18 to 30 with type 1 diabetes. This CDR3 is CASSTRGPVYSYEQYF. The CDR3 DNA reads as TGTGCCAGCAGCACCAGGGGGCCCGTCTACTCCTACGAGCAGTACTTC.